A single sample is the source of the 14 T cell receptor beta chains below, sequenced in a study of radiation and T cells in renal cell carcinoma. Clones were read by immunoSEQ multiplex PCR, and TCRdb kept only the in-frame ones, dropping some. The sample lists some 22,000 clones, 80% occurring once. Time point reported: baseline pretreatment blood. Treatment denoted: 15 Gy SBRT to primary tumor, nephrectomy 4 weeks later. Specimen: blood, collected from a patient whose treatment included radiotherapy and nephrectomy. The receptors come from a man in his 60s with renal cell carcinoma.

V and J are TRBV9 and TRBJ1-3; D gene unclear. Germline V CDR1 and CDR2: SGDLS, YYNGEE. This CDR3 has 15 amino acids. Trimming took 3 bases from V and 1 from J, leaving 11 bases between them. The CDR3 nucleotides are TGTGCCAGCAGCGCCGGACGGTTTTCTGGAAACACCATATATTTT. Translation: CASSAGRFSGNTIYF.

V usage is TRBV27 and J usage is TRBJ2-2; D is tentatively TRBD1 or TRBD2 (5 bases each). The germline V gene encodes CDR1 MNHEY and CDR2 SMNVEV (reference sequence). This CDR3 has 16 amino acids. The germline V and J ends were trimmed by 6 bases and 4 bases, with 18 bases remaining between them. The CDR3 loop is CASRPSGTASTGELFF. The CDR3 DNA sequence: TGTGCCAGCAGACCTTCCGGGACGGCGAGCACCGGGGAGCTGTTTTTT.

This clone was picked up one time. V usage is TRBV20-1 and J usage is TRBJ1-2; D ambiguous. Between the trimmed V and J ends, which lost 3 bases and 6 bases, there was a span of 8 bases. This CDR3 has 11 residues. Germline loops: CDR1 DFQATT, CDR2 SNEGSKA (reference sequence). CDR3 DNA: TGCAGTGCTAGGGGCGAAAATGGCTACACCTTC. Translated, it gives CSARGENGYTF.

The V call is TRBV6-6, the J call TRBJ2-1; D unclear. The germline V gene encodes CDR1 MNHNY and CDR2 SVGAGI (reference sequence). Trimming shortened V by 0 bases and J by 4 bases, and 7 bases separated the two germline ends. This CDR3 contains 14 residues. CDR3 amino acids: CASSYSKGYNEQFF. CDR3 sequence (DNA): TGTGCCAGCAGTTACTCAAAGGGATACAATGAGCAGTTCTTC.

The chain combines TRBV11-2 with TRBJ2-7; 9 bases match TRBD2. After removal of 5 bases from V and 3 bases from J, the junction contained 8 bases not matched to a gene. Germline assignment: CDR1 SGHAT and CDR2 FQNNGV. This CDR3 is 15 amino acids long. The DNA for the CDR3 is TGTGCCAGCAGCATTTTAGCGGGGGCCAACTACGAGCAGTACTTC. Its translation is CASSILAGANYEQYF.

This clone was counted once. The rearrangement uses TRBV30 and TRBJ1-6, with 9 nucleotides matching TRBD1. V trimming: 2 bases; J trimming: 7 bases; junction bases outside the gene matches: 3. From germline, CDR1 is GTSNPN and CDR2 SVGIG (reference sequence). The CDR3 spans 14 residues. The CDR3 DNA reads TGTGCCTGGAGTACCGGGACAGGGAATTCACCCCTCCACTTT. Its translation is CAWSTGTGNSPLHF.

The CDR3 loop is CASSLAGVGYEQYF. The CDR3 nucleotides are TGTGCCAGCAGCTTAGCGGGAGTCGGATACGAGCAGTACTTC. This chain uses TRBV7-2 with TRBJ2-7, with D possibly matching TRBD2 (5 bases). Germline lookup yields CDR1 SGHTA and CDR2 FQGNSA. CDR3 length equals 14 residues. V shed 0 bases and J shed 4 bases, with 10 bases lying between them.

The V and J genes are TRBV30 and TRBJ1-1; a weak D match, TRBD1 (6 bases). Between the trimmed V and J ends, which lost 2 bases and 7 bases, there was a span of 20 bases. This CDR3 has 15 residues. Germline CDR1 and CDR2: GTSNPN and SVGIG (reference sequence). The CDR3 DNA reads as TGTGCCTGGAGTAGGTGGGGGCTGGATTTGGGTGAAGCTTTCTTT. Its protein product is CAWSRWGLDLGEAFF.

The genes are TRBV18 and TRBJ2-2, with 10 bases matching TRBD1. The CDR3 runs 15 residues. V shed 6 bases and J 4 bases; nucleotides not matched to a gene: 5. CDR1 KGHSH and CDR2 LQKENI come from the germline V gene. CDR3 in DNA: TGTGCCAGCTCCCCCGGGACAGGGGCCACCGGGGAGCTGTTTTTT. Amino acid sequence: CASSPGTGATGELFF.

The rearrangement uses TRBV11-2 and TRBJ2-1, with TRBD2 matching 10 bases. Germline values: CDR1 SGHAT, CDR2 FQNNGV. The CDR3 loop spans 15 amino acids. Losses at the gene ends were 5 bases for V and 9 bases for J; bases not matched to a gene: 10. The CDR3 protein is CASSLIAGGTVEQFF. In DNA form, the CDR3 reads TGTGCCAGCAGCCTAATAGCGGGAGGAACTGTTGAGCAGTTCTTC.

The chain has TRBV5-4 and TRBJ1-1; D call uncertain. Germline V CDR1 and CDR2: SGHNT, YYREEE (reference sequence). V dropped 2 bases and J dropped 4 bases, with 9 bases sitting between them. The length of the CDR3 is 13 residues. Here the CDR3 reads CASSLSLGTEAFF. The CDR3 coding sequence is TGTGCCAGCAGCTTAAGCCTCGGCACTGAAGCTTTCTTT.

The rearrangement uses TRBV2 and TRBJ2-7; D not resolved. The V gene's germline CDR1 is SNHLY and CDR2 FYNNEI. Trimming pared 2 bases from V and 3 bases from J, leaving 5 bases between. The CDR3 consists of 12 residues. Here the CDR3 reads CASSETDYEQYF. The CDR3 DNA reads TGTGCCAGCAGTGAAACCGACTACGAGCAGTACTTC. The full variable domain, in which reference TRBV2 and TRBJ2-7 provide the parts outside the CDR3, is EPEVTQTPSHQVTQMGQEVILRCVPISNHLYFYWYRQILGQKVEFLVSFYNNEISEKSEIFDDQFSVERPDGSNFTLKIRSTKLEDSAMYFCASSETDYEQYFGPGTRLTVT.

The gene calls are TRBV2 and TRBJ1-1, with D uncertain. Trimming removed 7 bases from V and 6 bases from J, with 9 bases in between. The CDR3 totals 11 residues. Germline V gives CDR1 SNHLY, CDR2 FYNNEI. Written as DNA, the CDR3 is TGTGCCAGCAATTGGTGGGCTGAAGCTTTCTTT. Its protein is CASNWWAEAFF.

Only one count was recorded for this clone. J is TRBJ2-3 and V is TRBV27; D unclear. There are 12 residues in the CDR3. The V and J ends lost 6 bases and 2 bases respectively, with 6 bases between them. Germline V gives CDR1 MNHEY, CDR2 SMNVEV (reference sequence). CDR3 region: CASSQNTDTQYF. The CDR3 region has the DNA TGTGCCAGCAGCCAAAACACAGATACGCAGTATTTT.